This T cell receptor (beta chain) was recorded in a study of cytomegalovirus exposure and HLA in healthy donors. CDR3 length: 13 amino acids. Germline V gives CDR1 MNHEY, CDR2 SVGAGI. V lost 6 bases and J 3 bases, leaving 11 bases between the germline ends. The PCR was carried out with 60 Vbeta primers and 13 Jbeta primers. Using immunoSEQ multiplex PCR, the repertoire was profiled, and TCRdb retains in-frame clones only, with some absent. The table includes 130,000 to 150,000 clones, about 82% detected once. This clone has just a few counts. The V and J genes are TRBV6-5 and TRBJ1-1; D possibly corresponds to TRBD1 (5 bases). The sequenced sample was PBMCs. The TCR sequence derives from a male donor in good health and CMV-seronegative. CDR3 DNA: TGTGCCAGCAGACGAGACAGTTACACTGAAGCTTTCTTT. Encoded protein: CASRRDSYTEAFF.